The source of this T cell receptor beta chain is a study of cytomegalovirus exposure and HLA in healthy donors. Study as a whole: Most genotyped donors, about four fifths of roughly 400, had Caucasian-associated genetic ancestry.

Study results and limitations: HLA alleles showed associations with some 15,000 TCR beta sequences in a later analysis, at a 0.05 false discovery rate. It has been reported that TCR beta sequences accurately predicted the HLA-A and HLA-B alleles of most subjects.

Worth noting for this clone: Its antigen remains unidentified.

PCR was performed using 60 Vbeta and 13 Jbeta primers. TCRdb keeps only in-frame clones here, not all; method: immunoSEQ multiplex PCR. The table includes some 190,000 clones, 76% detected once. The CDR3 has 16 residues. Germline CDR1 reads SGHNT; CDR2 reads YYREEE (reference sequence). Trimming left V 6 bases short and J 4 bases short, with 20 bases between. Sample: PBMCs. This sequence joins TRBV5-4 and TRBJ2-1; D perhaps matches TRBD2 (6 bases). This receptor was identified in a man aged 18 to 29 in good health and CMV-seronegative. CDR3 sequence reads: CASTGGSGTSYNEQFF. Here the CDR3 DNA reads TGTGCCAGCACTGGGGGTAGCGGTACTTCTTACAATGAGCAGTTCTTC. The complete variable domain, with remaining parts taken from reference TRBV5-4 and TRBJ2-1, reads ETGVTQSPTHLIKTRGQQVTLRCSSQSGHNTVSWYQQALGQGPQFIFQYYREEENGRGNFPPRFSGLQFPNYSSELNVNALELDDSALYLCASTGGSGTSYNEQFFGPGTRLTVL.